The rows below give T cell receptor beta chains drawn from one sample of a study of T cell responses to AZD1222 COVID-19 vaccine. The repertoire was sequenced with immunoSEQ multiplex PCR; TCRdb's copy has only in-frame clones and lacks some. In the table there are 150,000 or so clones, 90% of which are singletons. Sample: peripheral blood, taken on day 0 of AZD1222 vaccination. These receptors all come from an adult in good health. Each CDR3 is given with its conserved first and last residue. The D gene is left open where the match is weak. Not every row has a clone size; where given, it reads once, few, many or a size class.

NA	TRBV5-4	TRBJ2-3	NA	TGTGCCAGCAGCTTGGAGCCAGAAAGCACAGATACGCAGTATTTT	CASSLEPESTDTQYF
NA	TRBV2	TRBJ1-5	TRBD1	TGTGCCAGCAGTGACCGGGACAGGAATCAGCCCCAGCATTTT	CASSDRDRNQPQHF
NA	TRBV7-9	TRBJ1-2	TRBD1	TGTGCCAGCAGCCTAACCGGACAGGGAATTTTCCTTAACTATGGCTACACCTTC	CASSLTGQGIFLNYGYTF
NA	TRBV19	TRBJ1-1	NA	TGTGCCAGTAGTTTAAGGGTGAGGCCTGAAGCTTTCTTT	CASSLRVRPEAFF
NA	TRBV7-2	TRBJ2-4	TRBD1	TGTGCCAGCAGCCCGGACAGGGGACGGGGAAACATTCAGTACTTC	CASSPDRGRGNIQYF
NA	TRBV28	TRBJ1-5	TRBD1	TGTGCCAGCAGTTCCCGACAGGGTGGCAATCAGCCCCAGCATTTT	CASSSRQGGNQPQHF
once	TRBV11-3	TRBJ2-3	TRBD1	TGTGCCAGCAGCTCAACCGGACAGGGGGACACAGATACGCAGTATTTT	CASSSTGQGDTDTQYF
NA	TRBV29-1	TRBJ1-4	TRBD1	TGCAGCGTTGATAGAAGGGGGCTGGCAAATGAAAAACTGTTTTTT	CSVDRRGLANEKLFF
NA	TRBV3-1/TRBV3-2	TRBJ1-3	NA	TGTGCCAGCAGCCAAGGACAGTTCACCATATATTTT	CASSQGQFTIYF
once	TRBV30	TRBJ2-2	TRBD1	TGTGCCTGGAGTGTACCCCTGGGACAGGCATCCACCGGGGAGCTGTTTTTT	CAWSVPLGQASTGELFF
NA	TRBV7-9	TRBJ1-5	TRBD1	TGTGCCAGCAGCTTAGGGGGGACAGGGCCGGATCAGCCCCAGCATTTT	CASSLGGTGPDQPQHF
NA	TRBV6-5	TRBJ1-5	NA	TGTGCCAGCGGCCCGGATCAGCCCCAGCATTTT	CASGPDQPQHF
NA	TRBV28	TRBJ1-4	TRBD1	TGTGCCAGTGACAGGGGGTGGGCTAATGAAAAACTGTTTTTT	CASDRGWANEKLFF
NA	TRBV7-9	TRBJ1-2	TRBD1	TGTGCCAGCAGCTTACCCGTCCCAGGGACAGGAAACTATGGCTACACCTTC	CASSLPVPGTGNYGYTF
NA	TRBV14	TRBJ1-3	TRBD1	TGTGCCAGCAGCCCGAATATGGACAGGGCCGGAAACACCATATATTTT	CASSPNMDRAGNTIYF
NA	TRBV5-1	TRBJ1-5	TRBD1	TGCGCCAGCAGCTTGGGGACAGGGGGTCAGCCCCAGCATTTT	CASSLGTGGQPQHF
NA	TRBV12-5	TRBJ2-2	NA	TGTGCTAGTTGTTTGTCACCCAGGGAAACCGGGGAGCTGTTTTTT	CASCLSPRETGELFF
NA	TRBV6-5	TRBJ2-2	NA	TGTGCCAGCATGTGGCCCGCGAACACCGGGGAGCTGTTTTTT	CASMWPANTGELFF
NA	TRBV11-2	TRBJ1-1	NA	TGTGCCAGCAGCTTAGGGATGAAAACTTTCTTT	CASSLGMKTFF
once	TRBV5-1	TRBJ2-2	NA	TGCGCCAGCAGCTTGTATGTCACCGGGGAGCTGTTTTTT	CASSLYVTGELFF
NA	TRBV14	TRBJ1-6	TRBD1	TGTGCCAGCAGCCAAGATCGGGGAGGACAGGGGTATAATTCACCCCTCCACTTT	CASSQDRGGQGYNSPLHF
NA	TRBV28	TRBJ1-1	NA	TGTGCCAGCAGTTTACTGACAGGCGACACTGAAGCTTTCTTT	CASSLLTGDTEAFF
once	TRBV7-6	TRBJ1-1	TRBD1	TGTGCCAGCAGCTCGGGGACAGGGGGTACTTACACTGAAGCTTTCTTT	CASSSGTGGTYTEAFF
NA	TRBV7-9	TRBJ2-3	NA	TGTGCCAGCAGCCCGCCCCTAGGAGATACGCAGTATTTT	CASSPPLGDTQYF
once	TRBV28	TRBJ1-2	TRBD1	TGTGCCAGCAGGTCAGGGGGAGCCTATGGCTACACCTTC	CASRSGGAYGYTF
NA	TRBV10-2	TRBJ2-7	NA	TGCGCCAGCAGTGAAGGGTACGAGCAGTACTTC	CASSEGYEQYF
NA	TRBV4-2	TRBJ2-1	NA	TGTGCCAGCAGCCAAGAGGCTGGAGTCTCCTACAATGAGCAGTTCTTC	CASSQEAGVSYNEQFF
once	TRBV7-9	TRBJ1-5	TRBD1	TGTGCCAGCAGCACCGGACAGGGAATGCATTTT	CASSTGQGMHF
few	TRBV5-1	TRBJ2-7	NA	TGCGCCAGCAGCTTTCCAGGGAAGGTCGAGCAGTACTTC	CASSFPGKVEQYF
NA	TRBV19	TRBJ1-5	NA	TGTGCCAGTATCGATGGAGACCCAAATCAGCCCCAGCATTTT	CASIDGDPNQPQHF
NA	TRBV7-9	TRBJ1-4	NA	TGTGCCAGCAGCTTAGGCAGGGCCTCTGCTAATGAAAAACTGTTTTTT	CASSLGRASANEKLFF
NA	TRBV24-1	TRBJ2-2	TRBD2	TGTGCCACCAGTGATTCTAGCGGGGGGGCTCGGACCGGGGAGCTGTTTTTT	CATSDSSGGARTGELFF
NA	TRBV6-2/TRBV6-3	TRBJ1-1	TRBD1	TGTGCCAGCAGCCGGGACAGGGGGCGCGTGCGGAAGACTGAAGCTTTCTTT	CASSRDRGRVRKTEAFF
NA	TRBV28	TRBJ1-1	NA	TGTGCCAGCAGTCTAAACCTCGTGACTGAAGCTTTCTTT	CASSLNLVTEAFF
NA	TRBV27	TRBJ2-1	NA	TGTGCCAGCAGTGCATACAATGAGCAGTTCTTC	CASSAYNEQFF
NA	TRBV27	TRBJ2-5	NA	TGTGCCAGCAAGTCCTACCAACAGGGCAGAGAGACCCAGTACTTC	CASKSYQQGRETQYF
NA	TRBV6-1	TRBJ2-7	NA	TGTGCCAGCAGTGAATCTCCCTTCCTTGGCGGGCACTACGAGCAGTACTTC	CASSESPFLGGHYEQYF
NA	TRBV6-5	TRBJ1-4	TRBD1	TGTGCCAGCAAGCAGGGGGAATTTTCTGAAAAACTGTTTTTT	CASKQGEFSEKLFF
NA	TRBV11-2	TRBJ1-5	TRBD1	TGTGCCAGCAGCCCGGGAGGACAGGGTCAATATAGCAATCAGCCCCAGCATTTT	CASSPGGQGQYSNQPQHF
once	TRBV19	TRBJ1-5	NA	TGTGCCAGTAGGGGCCCAGGACAGAGCAATCAGCCCCAGCATTTT	CASRGPGQSNQPQHF
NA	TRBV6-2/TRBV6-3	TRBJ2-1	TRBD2	TGTGCCAGCAGCACTAGCGGAGGCTCCTACAATGAGCAGTTCTTC	CASSTSGGSYNEQFF
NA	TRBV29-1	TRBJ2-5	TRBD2	TGCAGCGAAACCCTACTGACTAGCGGGGGGGCCGGGGAGACCCAGTACTTC	CSETLLTSGGAGETQYF
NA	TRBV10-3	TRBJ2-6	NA	TGTGCCACACTACCGGGTCCGGGCTCTGGGGCCAACGTCCTGACTTTC	CATLPGPGSGANVLTF
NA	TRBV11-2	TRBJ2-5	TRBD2	TGTGCCAGCAGCTATCGGACTAGCGGGGGGCCCTTGGGGGAGACCCAGTACTTC	CASSYRTSGGPLGETQYF
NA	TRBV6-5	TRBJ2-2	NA	TGTGCCAGCAGTTACAGTTTGGTCGAGAACGGGGAGCTGTTTTTT	CASSYSLVENGELFF
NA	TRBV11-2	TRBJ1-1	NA	TGTGCCAGCAGCTTTAGGGGAGAGAACACTGAAGCTTTCTTT	CASSFRGENTEAFF
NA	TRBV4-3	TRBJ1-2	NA	TGCGCCAGCAGCCAAGATGACAGCTATGGCTACACCTTC	CASSQDDSYGYTF
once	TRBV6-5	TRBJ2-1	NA	TGTGCCAGCAGTTACAATTTGGGGGGGCCTTACAATGAGCAGTTCTTC	CASSYNLGGPYNEQFF
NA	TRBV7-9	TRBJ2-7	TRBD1	TGTGCCAGCAGCCCCGCATCCGGGACAGGGACCTACGAGCAGTACTTC	CASSPASGTGTYEQYF
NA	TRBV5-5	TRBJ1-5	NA	TGTGCCAGCAGCTTTGGAGGGGATGGTCAGCCCCAGCATTTT	CASSFGGDGQPQHF
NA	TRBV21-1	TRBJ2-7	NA	TGTGCCAGCAGCAAAGTAGCTAGCGGGAAAGAAGTCTACGAGCAGTACTTC	CASSKVASGKEVYEQYF